This T cell receptor beta chain derives from a study of blood T cell repertoires in COVID-19. Study at large: The study drew acute and convalescent COVID-19 samples from the United States, Italy and Spain. Nucleic acid was either cDNA or gDNA, and it came from T cells, B-cell-depleted T cells, or PBMCs.

There are 15 residues in the CDR3. Looked up from germline, CDR1 is KGHDR and CDR2 is SFDVKD. V shed 3 bases, J shed 7 bases, and the junction held 7 bases outside the gene matches. The authors' processing: Reference gene primer amplification in the assay estimated nucleated cell counts. TCRdb keeps only in-frame clones here, not all; method: immunoSEQ multiplex PCR. V and J calls and clone size are as listed in that table; D and trimming were resolved from the DNA. Here the sample spans roughly 190,000 clones, approximately 87% being singletons. One Seattle source followed patients from active infection through their disease course.

The chain has TRBV24-1 and TRBJ1-2; TRBD1 agrees at 10 bases. Sequenced material: peripheral blood. This clonotype was obtained from an older woman with COVID-19, enrolled during active disease. This CDR3 is CATSDMTGGEGGYTF. Here the CDR3 DNA reads TGTGCCACCAGTGATATGACAGGGGGCGAGGGTGGCTACACCTTC.